These T cell receptor beta chains were read from a single sample in a study of blood T cell repertoires in COVID-19. Sequenced by immunoSEQ multiplex PCR; TCRdb stores in-frame clones only, minus some. The repertoire includes roughly 230,000 clones, roughly 91% of them detected once, and approximately 7.2% sits in the top ten. Sequencing was done on a sample of PBMCs or T cells enriched from blood (not recorded which). All receptors derive from a man between 25 and 39 years old in a cohort exposed to, infected with or recovered from COVID-19 (not recorded which). Each CDR3 is given with its conserved first and last residue. The order of the fields is CDR3 DNA, CDR3 protein, J gene, clone size, D gene, V gene. The D gene is left open where the match is weak. The size field is filled for only some rows; it gives once, few, many or a size class.

cdr3_nt: TGTGCCAGCAGTGCTCGGACTAGCGGGCCAGGGGAGACCCAGTACTTC
cdr3_aa: CASSARTSGPGETQYF
j_call: TRBJ2-5
clone_size: few
d_call: TRBD2
v_call: TRBV6-1

cdr3_nt: TGTGCCAGCAGTCCCGGGGACAGGGGGTACAATGAGCAGTTCTTC
cdr3_aa: CASSPGDRGYNEQFF
j_call: TRBJ2-1
clone_size: few
d_call: TRBD1
v_call: TRBV28

cdr3_nt: TGTGCCAGCAGCGGACAGACCGGCACTGAAGCTTTCTTT
cdr3_aa: CASSGQTGTEAFF
j_call: TRBJ1-1
clone_size: NA
d_call: NA
v_call: TRBV2

cdr3_nt: TGTGCCAGCAGCTTAGGGCGACAGGGGGTTAGCAATCAGCCCCAGCATTTT
cdr3_aa: CASSLGRQGVSNQPQHF
j_call: TRBJ1-5
clone_size: NA
d_call: TRBD1
v_call: TRBV7-2

cdr3_nt: TGTGCCAGCAGCTTAGAGCGAACCGGGGAGCAGTACTTC
cdr3_aa: CASSLERTGEQYF
j_call: TRBJ2-7
clone_size: once
d_call: NA
v_call: TRBV11-1

cdr3_nt: TGTGCCAGCAGCGGGAGACTAGCGACGAACACATACGAGCAGTACTTC
cdr3_aa: CASSGRLATNTYEQYF
j_call: TRBJ2-7
clone_size: many
d_call: TRBD2
v_call: TRBV7-2

cdr3_nt: TGTGCCAGCAGCGTAGGGGACAGGTCGGGAAACACCATATATTTT
cdr3_aa: CASSVGDRSGNTIYF
j_call: TRBJ1-3
clone_size: NA
d_call: TRBD1
v_call: TRBV9

cdr3_nt: TGTGCCAGCAGTTTACAGAGGACTAGTAAGTACAATGAGCAGTTCTTC
cdr3_aa: CASSLQRTSKYNEQFF
j_call: TRBJ2-1
clone_size: NA
d_call: TRBD2
v_call: TRBV28

cdr3_nt: TGTGCTAGTGGTTTAGGGGGGGAAAGTGAGCAGTACTTC
cdr3_aa: CASGLGGESEQYF
j_call: TRBJ2-7
clone_size: NA
d_call: NA
v_call: TRBV12-5

cdr3_nt: TGTGCCAGCAGTTCTGGGGGGACCCTCACGAAGAACTATGGCTACACCTTC
cdr3_aa: CASSSGGTLTKNYGYTF
j_call: TRBJ1-2
clone_size: NA
d_call: NA
v_call: TRBV28

cdr3_nt: TGTGCCAGCAGTTCGAGCGGGGGCCCCCGGAAGACCCAGTACTTC
cdr3_aa: CASSSSGGPRKTQYF
j_call: TRBJ2-5
clone_size: NA
d_call: TRBD2
v_call: TRBV28

cdr3_nt: TGTGCCAGCAGCCCGACAGGGCTTGGATCTGGCTACACCTTC
cdr3_aa: CASSPTGLGSGYTF
j_call: TRBJ1-2
clone_size: NA
d_call: TRBD1
v_call: TRBV6-5

cdr3_nt: TGTGCCAGCAGAAGAGTGAGCTCCTACAATGAGCAGTTCTTC
cdr3_aa: CASRRVSSYNEQFF
j_call: TRBJ2-1
clone_size: NA
d_call: NA
v_call: TRBV2

cdr3_nt: TGCAGCGCCGTAGTTGGCGGGAGGCGCACAGATACGCAGTATTTT
cdr3_aa: CSAVVGGRRTDTQYF
j_call: TRBJ2-3
clone_size: NA
d_call: TRBD2
v_call: TRBV29-1

cdr3_nt: TGCGCCAGCAGCCAAGATACGGGCAGCGGGAGCCGGTGGGAGACCCAGTACTTC
cdr3_aa: CASSQDTGSGSRWETQYF
j_call: TRBJ2-5
clone_size: NA
d_call: TRBD2
v_call: TRBV4-1

cdr3_nt: TGTGCCAGCAGCCCCGGTCATGGCTACACCTTC
cdr3_aa: CASSPGHGYTF
j_call: TRBJ1-2
clone_size: NA
d_call: NA
v_call: TRBV6-5

cdr3_nt: TGCAGCGCCAAGACCGGGACAGGGGGAACTGAAGCTTTCTTT
cdr3_aa: CSAKTGTGGTEAFF
j_call: TRBJ1-1
clone_size: NA
d_call: TRBD1
v_call: TRBV29-1

cdr3_nt: TGTGCCAGCAGCCAAGTGGCCAACACCGGGGAGCTGTTTTTT
cdr3_aa: CASSQVANTGELFF
j_call: TRBJ2-2
clone_size: NA
d_call: NA
v_call: TRBV3-1/TRBV3-2

cdr3_nt: TGTGCCAGCAGCCCTACCGGGACAGGGAGCACCGGGGAGCTGTTTTTT
cdr3_aa: CASSPTGTGSTGELFF
j_call: TRBJ2-2
clone_size: NA
d_call: TRBD1
v_call: TRBV9

cdr3_nt: TGTGCCAGCAGCAAATCCCCGGACGGACAGGTTTTCTCTGGGGCCAACGTCCTGACTTTC
cdr3_aa: CASSKSPDGQVFSGANVLTF
j_call: TRBJ2-6
clone_size: NA
d_call: NA
v_call: TRBV21-1

cdr3_nt: TGTGCCAGCACCTCCCCAGGGCGCTCTGGAAACACCATATATTTT
cdr3_aa: CASTSPGRSGNTIYF
j_call: TRBJ1-3
clone_size: NA
d_call: NA
v_call: TRBV28

cdr3_nt: TGTGCCAGCAGCAACAGTGGCGTTGGGAATCAGCCCCAGCATTTT
cdr3_aa: CASSNSGVGNQPQHF
j_call: TRBJ1-5
clone_size: NA
d_call: NA
v_call: TRBV13

cdr3_nt: TGTGCCAGCAGCTTGGCGGCTAGCGGGGGAGAGACCCAGTACTTC
cdr3_aa: CASSLAASGGETQYF
j_call: TRBJ2-5
clone_size: NA
d_call: TRBD2
v_call: TRBV5-4

cdr3_nt: TGTGCCAGCAGTGCCCTAGCGGGAGGCAGCACAGATACGCAGTATTTT
cdr3_aa: CASSALAGGSTDTQYF
j_call: TRBJ2-3
clone_size: NA
d_call: TRBD2
v_call: TRBV6-4

cdr3_nt: TGTGCCAGCACCGTAGGACAGGGACGCTACACCTTC
cdr3_aa: CASTVGQGRYTF
j_call: TRBJ1-2
clone_size: NA
d_call: TRBD1
v_call: TRBV28

cdr3_nt: TGTGCCAGCAGCCCCCGCGTAAAGAGCGGCCATCAGGAGACCCAGTACTTC
cdr3_aa: CASSPRVKSGHQETQYF
j_call: TRBJ2-5
clone_size: NA
d_call: NA
v_call: TRBV7-6

cdr3_nt: TGTGCCAGCAGCCAAGGACGGGGAGCGGGAGTCAATGAGCAGTTCTTC
cdr3_aa: CASSQGRGAGVNEQFF
j_call: TRBJ2-1
clone_size: NA
d_call: TRBD2
v_call: TRBV14

cdr3_nt: TGTGCCAGCAGCTTACCTTCGCGGGAGGGAATTACCGAGCAGTACTTC
cdr3_aa: CASSLPSREGITEQYF
j_call: TRBJ2-7
clone_size: NA
d_call: TRBD2
v_call: TRBV7-3

cdr3_nt: TGTGCCAGCAGCTTAAGTTGGGCGCAGGATGGCTACACCTTC
cdr3_aa: CASSLSWAQDGYTF
j_call: TRBJ1-2
clone_size: NA
d_call: NA
v_call: TRBV11-2

cdr3_nt: TGCAGTGCTAGTAGGGGCTCTAATGGGCCCCAGCATTTT
cdr3_aa: CSASRGSNGPQHF
j_call: TRBJ1-5
clone_size: NA
d_call: NA
v_call: TRBV20-1

cdr3_nt: TGTGCCAGCAGAGGGACAATACAGGGTCCCTCTGGGGCCAACGTCCTGACTTTC
cdr3_aa: CASRGTIQGPSGANVLTF
j_call: TRBJ2-6
clone_size: NA
d_call: NA
v_call: TRBV19

cdr3_nt: TGTGCCAGTAGGATTCGAGACCCAGGGGGCACCGGGGAGCTGTTTTTT
cdr3_aa: CASRIRDPGGTGELFF
j_call: TRBJ2-2
clone_size: NA
d_call: TRBD1
v_call: TRBV19

cdr3_nt: TGCGCCAGCAGCTTGGGGGCGCAGGTTAGGGGAGGTACGCAGTATTTT
cdr3_aa: CASSLGAQVRGGTQYF
j_call: TRBJ2-3
clone_size: once
d_call: NA
v_call: TRBV5-1

cdr3_nt: TGTGCCAGCAGACTTAAGCGGATAGAAGAGACCCAGTACTTC
cdr3_aa: CASRLKRIEETQYF
j_call: TRBJ2-5
clone_size: NA
d_call: NA
v_call: TRBV7-3

cdr3_nt: TGCGCCAGCAGCCCCGATGCGGGGGCAGCCTACGAGCAGTACTTC
cdr3_aa: CASSPDAGAAYEQYF
j_call: TRBJ2-7
clone_size: few
d_call: NA
v_call: TRBV5-1

cdr3_nt: TGTGCCAGTAGCCGACAGGGGGCGGGCACTGAAGCTTTCTTT
cdr3_aa: CASSRQGAGTEAFF
j_call: TRBJ1-1
clone_size: NA
d_call: TRBD1
v_call: TRBV19

cdr3_nt: TGCGCCAGCAGCTTGAGAGTAGGGGGCGGCGATCGGCGAGAGACCCAGTACTTC
cdr3_aa: CASSLRVGGGDRRETQYF
j_call: TRBJ2-5
clone_size: NA
d_call: TRBD1
v_call: TRBV5-1

cdr3_nt: TGTGCCAGCAGCTTAGGGCAGGGGGTAGGGTCCTACGAGCAGTACTTC
cdr3_aa: CASSLGQGVGSYEQYF
j_call: TRBJ2-7
clone_size: NA
d_call: TRBD1
v_call: TRBV13

cdr3_nt: TGTGCCAGCAGCCTCTTACTGACAGGGAGCTACAATGAGCAGTTCTTC
cdr3_aa: CASSLLLTGSYNEQFF
j_call: TRBJ2-1
clone_size: NA
d_call: TRBD1
v_call: TRBV7-9

cdr3_nt: TGTGCCAGCAGTTCATCCAGGGATGGCACCGGGGAGCTGTTTTTT
cdr3_aa: CASSSSRDGTGELFF
j_call: TRBJ2-2
clone_size: NA
d_call: NA
v_call: TRBV28

cdr3_nt: TGTGCCAGCAGCCACCCCGACTGGGCGGGGTATCAGCAGTTCTTC
cdr3_aa: CASSHPDWAGYQQFF
j_call: TRBJ2-1
clone_size: NA
d_call: NA
v_call: TRBV6-9

cdr3_nt: TGTGCCAGCAGCGCTTACAGGGGGCGCGGGGGCGAGCAGTACTTC
cdr3_aa: CASSAYRGRGGEQYF
j_call: TRBJ2-7
clone_size: NA
d_call: TRBD1
v_call: TRBV14

cdr3_nt: TGTGCCAGCAGCCAAGTAGGGAGGGTTGGCTATGGCTACACCTTC
cdr3_aa: CASSQVGRVGYGYTF
j_call: TRBJ1-2
clone_size: NA
d_call: NA
v_call: TRBV3-1/TRBV3-2

cdr3_nt: TGTGCCAGCAGTTACTCCGGGACAGGGGGTGAAAAACTGTTTTTT
cdr3_aa: CASSYSGTGGEKLFF
j_call: TRBJ1-4
clone_size: NA
d_call: TRBD1
v_call: TRBV6-5

cdr3_nt: TGTGCCAGCAGCCCAGCGGGAGGGAATGCAGTGACCCAGTACTTC
cdr3_aa: CASSPAGGNAVTQYF
j_call: TRBJ2-5
clone_size: NA
d_call: TRBD2
v_call: TRBV7-9

cdr3_nt: TGTGCCAGCAGCCAAGAGCGGGTTTGGAACACCGGGGAGCTGTTTTTT
cdr3_aa: CASSQERVWNTGELFF
j_call: TRBJ2-2
clone_size: NA
d_call: NA
v_call: TRBV4-2

cdr3_nt: TGTGCCAGCAGTGAAAGGATTGCAGGGGGCGAGGCTGAAGCTTTCTTT
cdr3_aa: CASSERIAGGEAEAFF
j_call: TRBJ1-1
clone_size: NA
d_call: TRBD1
v_call: TRBV6-1

cdr3_nt: TGCGCCAGCAGCTTGGCAGGAGGCAATGAAAAACTGTTTTTT
cdr3_aa: CASSLAGGNEKLFF
j_call: TRBJ1-4
clone_size: NA
d_call: NA
v_call: TRBV5-1

cdr3_nt: TGTGCCAGCAGCCAAGACTTTGGCGGGAGGCTCGAGCAGTACTTC
cdr3_aa: CASSQDFGGRLEQYF
j_call: TRBJ2-7
clone_size: NA
d_call: TRBD2
v_call: TRBV4-2

cdr3_nt: TGTGCCAGAAGCTCCAAAGGGGTTAGCGGATACGAGCAGTACTTC
cdr3_aa: CARSSKGVSGYEQYF
j_call: TRBJ2-7
clone_size: NA
d_call: NA
v_call: TRBV5-3

cdr3_nt: TGTGCCAGCAGTGACCAGGGGGACTATGGCTACACCTTC
cdr3_aa: CASSDQGDYGYTF
j_call: TRBJ1-2
clone_size: NA
d_call: TRBD1
v_call: TRBV2

cdr3_nt: TGTGCCAGCAGTTTCGGGGAGAACTATGGCTACACCTTC
cdr3_aa: CASSFGENYGYTF
j_call: TRBJ1-2
clone_size: NA
d_call: NA
v_call: TRBV12-3/TRBV12-4